What follows is one T cell receptor (beta chain) and its context. What antigen it recognizes has not been identified. Base-call qualities are not available, and no considerably larger clone is one nucleotide away. This sample stems from a study of cytomegalovirus exposure and HLA in healthy donors (dated by TCRdb to 2016 to 2017). About the investigation overall: According to an earlier analysis of 587 of the donors, about 179 million T cells yielded 95 million to 140 million unique TCR beta sequences and 276 Gb of sequence data. In a later genetic analysis, genome-wide SNP genotypes for about 60% of the 666 donors were used, and that subset was treated as a discovery cohort. Typing coverage varied by locus: roughly 629-640 donors for A, B, C, DRB1 and DQB1; roughly 520 for DQA1; over 600 for DPA1; around 450 for DPB1. The study combined high-throughput TCR immunosequencing, statistical association of individual TCRs with disease status, and machine learning to predict cytomegalovirus infection status. The aim of the study was to test whether cataloging public T cell receptors could identify signatures of past pathogen exposure. On average, around 240,000 unique TCR beta nucleotide sequences were sequenced per donor among 398 genotyped donors of the cohort, with around 19% of those sequences being non-productive. An early release that covered roughly 600 HLA-typed donors contained about 300 gigabases of sequencing data and 85 million to 100 million unique TCR sequences. All discovery cohort repertoires had been generated on a single sequencing platform. Besides the first cohort of some 670 subjects, a separate validation cohort made up of 120 different subjects was used. Donor age, sex, ethnicity and CMV serostatus were compiled alongside the repertoire data. The later analysis used no new phenotypic data to find candidate immune exposures, relying instead on TCR beta sequences and their occurrence across donors. In an earlier analysis of a few hundred of the donors, high-throughput TCR beta sequencing was used to judge whether each TCR beta V gene segment behaved as functional or pseudogenic. In a later analysis, previously published TCR beta repertoires from about 670 donors were re-analyzed and high-resolution HLA genotyping was added so that TCR occurrence patterns could be studied. Class I and class II HLA loci were covered by the typing at four-digit resolution. The T cell repertoires of under 700 subjects were profiled by immunosequencing and related to cytomegalovirus serostatus. Four to six DR-DQ haplotypes were handled as single units for association and clustering, since linkage in the cohort was strong. Of the roughly 400 genotyped donors, 80% to 90% were placed in the genetic ancestry cluster associated with self-reported Caucasian donors. Results and caveats for the whole study, not just this receptor: Roughly uniform sequencing depth across donors was assumed in presence/absence analyses, although this assumption may not hold. In the study, around 150 TCR beta chains were listed as associated with cytomegalovirus. A further reported finding was that TCR beta sequences accurately predicted the HLA-A and HLA-B alleles for most subjects in the first cohort. While some public TCRs were present in many individuals, most TCR sequences turned up only very rarely across donors. According to a later analysis, most CMV-associated TCR beta chains appeared to be HLA-restricted, and the HLA associations seemed to be driven largely by CMV exposure. A later analysis associated about 17,000 TCR beta sequences with specific HLA alleles at a false discovery rate of 0.05. A later genetic analysis reported fewer N-insertions in productive TCRs among donors in an Asian-associated ancestry cluster than the 666-donor mean. According to a later analysis, parvovirus B19, influenza, CMV and Epstein-Barr virus appeared linked to several top co-occurrence clusters. Correlated functional status among segregating V segments might reflect linkage disequilibrium, but an unknown experimental factor could not be ruled out. A group of highly shared sequence variants was considered likely to be a technical artifact of the sequencing pipeline. A later genetic analysis associated a missense DCLRE1C variant with V-gene and J-gene trimming of TCR beta chains, and an independent cohort replicated the association. The classifier was reported to diagnose cytomegalovirus status with high specificity and sensitivity in both the original and validation cohorts. Strong co-occurrence of HLA alleles, especially DR and DQ, made assigning TCR associations to individual alleles difficult. Some IMGT-functional V segments, including TRBV6-2 and TRBV6-3, could not be distinguished by the 87-base-pair reads and were therefore excluded. The authors suggested that the approach could potentially be extended to other disease states and immunological phenotypes. A later analysis found that HLA-associated TCR beta chains were more clonally expanded and had lower generation probabilities than equally common non-associated chains. A few of the identified cytomegalovirus-associated TCR beta chains were confirmed in vitro to be specific for cytomegalovirus antigens. In this cohort, only TCR beta chains were sequenced, and detectable features were limited by the absence of alpha or paired-chain data. In a later analysis, TCR association rates were found to vary across HLA loci, with the most associated TCRs seen for DRB1 alleles and the fewest for HLA-C alleles. Because HLA typing was unavailable for some donors at each locus, only the typed subset was used in association tests. The earlier analysis of a few hundred of the donors excluded around 17 rarely observed V segments, including chromosome 9 orphons, because counts were too low. In an earlier analysis of approximately 590 of the donors, most TCR beta V segments appeared in productive rearrangements about 90% or about 30% of the time, broadly matching IMGT annotations. The only immune exposure information available for the cohort was CMV serostatus.

The cohort was made up of 666 healthy bone marrow donors. Cohort members were all nominally healthy when sampled, although unrecorded immune exposures were likely present. The donor was CMV seropositive and belonged to the group of 250 to 350 seropositive cohort members. A peripheral blood sample was collected from each donor, and TCR beta sequencing was performed on peripheral blood mononuclear cells. Genomic DNA was extracted from the blood cell samples with the Qiagen DNeasy Blood Extraction Kit. The protocol used for the library was the immunoSEQ multiplex PCR assay. For the multiplex PCR, a mixture combining 60 forward primers for TCR Vbeta segments and 13 reverse primers for TCR Jbeta segments was used. The CDR3 region of rearranged TCR beta genes was amplified from genomic DNA with a multiplex PCR assay. The amplified TCR beta libraries were sequenced on the Illumina HiSeq System as 87-base-pair reads. The authors processed their data as follows. A later analysis counted about 76 million unique TCR beta chains across the 666 repertoires, and around 9.9 million of these chains were shared by at least two donors. To remove PCR and sequencing errors, raw reads were error-corrected and collapsed into unique sequences using a nearest-neighbor algorithm that merged closely related sequences. Alignment of CDR3 sequences to IMGT reference sequences was used to assign V, D and J gene segments. Each retained sequence needed at least a six-nucleotide match to both a V gene segment and a J gene segment. Rearrangements were called productive when the CDR3 lacked stop codons and stayed in frame with V and J; all others were non-productive. CDR3 was defined according to IMGT convention as the region running from the second conserved V-encoded cysteine to the conserved J-encoded phenylalanine. The earlier analysis of roughly 590 of the donors excluded sequences that lacked an unambiguous match to a single V gene segment. In an earlier analysis of 450 to 700 of the donors, V segments were called functional above 56.7% productive rearrangements and were called segregating when the between-donor standard deviation exceeded 5%. To diagnose cytomegalovirus status from the catalog of TCR beta chain sequences, a statistical classification framework was built. A later analysis assigned V and J genes by comparing TCR nucleotide sequences with IMGT/GENE-DB human TR gene sequences. In a later analysis, CDR3 sequences and most-parsimonious VDJ recombination scenarios were assigned using the TCRdist pipeline. In a later analysis, each TCR beta chain was defined by its CDR3 amino acid sequence together with its V-gene family, and reads lacking a unique V-gene family were excluded. As a way to deal with suspected cross-contamination and a sequencing artifact, a later analysis dropped 450 to 700 nucleotide sequences that were highly shared and had low generation probability. In a later analysis, a clonal expansion index was calculated for each public chain from normalized within-repertoire ranks of inferred template counts. In a later analysis, generation probabilities were computed using a VDJ recombination model fitted to out-of-frame rearrangements, and the results were checked against IGoR. In a later analysis, TCR-TCR, TCR-HLA and TCR-CMV co-occurrence was scored with hypergeometric tests, and a repertoire-size bias correction was applied to TCR pairs. In a later analysis, false discovery rates were estimated by permuting HLA or CMV assignments 20 times. In a later analysis, co-occurring TCRs were grouped using DBSCAN, and TCRdist sequence similarity was added for clustering within HLA-allele-positive subsets. Repertoires with fewer than 30,000 or more than 120,000 public chains were left out of co-occurrence clustering, as were about five repertoires with anomalous nucleotide sharing. This immuneACCESS table, as held by TCRdb, lists in-frame sequences with V and J called but not all clones. Of the missing ones, under half trace to an unresolved V gene in checked studies; the others have no known cause. V and J calls and clone size follow that table, whereas D and trimming were derived from the DNA. Counted in this sample were roughly 200,000 clones; approximately 70% of them appeared once. About 2.5% of the sample goes to the ten largest clones.

CDR1 and CDR2, looked up from the germline V gene (reference sequence), are LNHDA and SQIVND. From the cysteine through the phenylalanine, the CDR3 covers 14 amino acids. Only the CDR3 part of the read is kept: 42 bases, read in frame from the first base. V sheds 4 bases and J sheds 5 bases, leaving 11 bases between their ends. The specimen was PBMCs. The chain links TRBV19 with TRBJ2-2, with TRBD1 tentatively as D gene (6 bases match). The sequence derives from a man between 40 and 49 years old in good health and CMV-seropositive. The DNA sequence is given as TGTGCCAGTAGTACAGGGGCCGGGACCGGGGAGCTGTTTTTT. Translation gives CASSTGAGTGELFF. This CDR3, with the reference TRBV19 and TRBJ2-2 proteins standing in past its ends, gives the full variable domain DGGITQSPKYLFRKEGQNVTLSCEQNLNHDAMYWYRQDPGQGLRLIYYSQIVNDFQKGDIAEGYSVSREKKESFPLTVTSAQKNPTAFYLCASSTGAGTGELFFGEGSRLTVL.